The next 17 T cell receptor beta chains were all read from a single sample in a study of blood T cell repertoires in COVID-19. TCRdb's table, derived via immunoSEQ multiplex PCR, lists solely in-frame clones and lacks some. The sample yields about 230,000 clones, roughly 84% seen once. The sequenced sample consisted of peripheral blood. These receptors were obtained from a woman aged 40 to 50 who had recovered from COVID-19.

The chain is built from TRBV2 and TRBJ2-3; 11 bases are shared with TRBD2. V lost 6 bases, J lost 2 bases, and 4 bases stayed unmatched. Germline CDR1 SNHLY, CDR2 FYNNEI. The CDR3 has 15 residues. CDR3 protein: CASREGLADTDTQYF. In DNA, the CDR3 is TGTGCCAGCAGAGAGGGACTAGCGGACACAGATACGCAGTATTTT.

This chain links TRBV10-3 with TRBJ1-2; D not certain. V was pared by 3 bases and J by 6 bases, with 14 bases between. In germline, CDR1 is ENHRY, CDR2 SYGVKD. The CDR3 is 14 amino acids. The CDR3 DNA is TGTGCCATCAGTGAAGCGGCGGAGCTGGATGGCTACACCTTC. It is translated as CAISEAAELDGYTF.

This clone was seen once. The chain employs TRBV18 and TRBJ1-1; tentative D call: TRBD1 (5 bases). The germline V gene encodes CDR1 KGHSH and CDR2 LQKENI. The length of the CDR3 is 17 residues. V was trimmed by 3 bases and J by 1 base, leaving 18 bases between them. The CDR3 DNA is TGTGCCAGCTCACCCCTGGGGGGACTGCCCGGGAACACTGAAGCTTTCTTT. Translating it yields CASSPLGGLPGNTEAFF.

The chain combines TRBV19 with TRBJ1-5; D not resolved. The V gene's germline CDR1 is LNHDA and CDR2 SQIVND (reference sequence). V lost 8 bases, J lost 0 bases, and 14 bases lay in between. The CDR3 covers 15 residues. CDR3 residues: CASSRAPYSNQPQHF. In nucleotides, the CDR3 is TGTGCCAGTTCCCGCGCGCCTTATAGCAATCAGCCCCAGCATTTT.

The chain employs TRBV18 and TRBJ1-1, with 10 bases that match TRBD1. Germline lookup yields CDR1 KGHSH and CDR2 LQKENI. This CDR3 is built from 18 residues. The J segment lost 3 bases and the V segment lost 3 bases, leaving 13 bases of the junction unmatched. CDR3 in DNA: TGTGCCAGCTCACCGGGACAGGGGATAGCCTTCGGGGACACTGAAGCTTTCTTT. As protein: CASSPGQGIAFGDTEAFF.

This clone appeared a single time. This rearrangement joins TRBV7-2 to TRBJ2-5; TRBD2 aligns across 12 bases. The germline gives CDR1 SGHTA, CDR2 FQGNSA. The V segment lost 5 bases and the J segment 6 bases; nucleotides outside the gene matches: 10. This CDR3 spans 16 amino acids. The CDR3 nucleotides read TGTGCCAGCAGCCCGACCGGGACTAGCGGGTTTAAGACCCAGTACTTC. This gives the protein CASSPTGTSGFKTQYF.

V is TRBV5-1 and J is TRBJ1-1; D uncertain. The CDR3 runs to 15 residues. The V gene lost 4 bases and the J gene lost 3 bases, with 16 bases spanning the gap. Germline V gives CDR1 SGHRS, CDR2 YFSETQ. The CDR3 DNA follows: TGCGCCAGCAGCATACTAGGGAGATTGGACACTGAAGCTTTCTTT. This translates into CASSILGRLDTEAFF.

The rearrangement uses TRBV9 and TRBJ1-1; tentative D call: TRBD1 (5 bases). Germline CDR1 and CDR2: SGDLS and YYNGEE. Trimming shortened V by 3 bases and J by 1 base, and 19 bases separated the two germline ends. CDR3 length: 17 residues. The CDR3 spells CASSADSGVRENTEAFF. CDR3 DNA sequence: TGTGCCAGCAGCGCAGATTCGGGGGTTCGGGAGAACACTGAAGCTTTCTTT. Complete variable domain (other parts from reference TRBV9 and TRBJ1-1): DSGVTQTPKHLITATGQRVTLRCSPRSGDLSVYWYQQSLDQGLQFLIQYYNGEERAKGNILERFSAQQFPDLHSELNLSSLELGDSALYFCASSADSGVRENTEAFFGQGTRLTVV.

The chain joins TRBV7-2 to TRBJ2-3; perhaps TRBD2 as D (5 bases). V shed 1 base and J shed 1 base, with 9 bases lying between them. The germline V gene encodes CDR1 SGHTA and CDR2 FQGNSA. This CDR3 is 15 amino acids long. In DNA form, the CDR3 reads TGTGCCAGCAGCTTAGGTTTGGGAGGCACAGATACGCAGTATTTT. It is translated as CASSLGLGGTDTQYF.

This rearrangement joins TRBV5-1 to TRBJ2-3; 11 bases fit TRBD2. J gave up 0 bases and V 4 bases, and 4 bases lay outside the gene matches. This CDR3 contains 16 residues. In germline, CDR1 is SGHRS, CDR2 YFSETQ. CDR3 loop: CASSPGTSGSTDTQYF. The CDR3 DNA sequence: TGCGCCAGCAGCCCGGGGACTAGCGGTAGCACAGATACGCAGTATTTT.

The CDR3: CASSFLEQGTEAFF. The CDR3 DNA is TGTGCCAGCAGCTTCCTCGAACAGGGCACTGAAGCTTTCTTT. The V gene is TRBV5-5, the J gene TRBJ1-1; D is possibly TRBD1 (6 bases). The length of the CDR3 is 14 residues. The V gene lost 2 bases and the J gene lost 4 bases, with 12 bases spanning the gap. Germline lookup yields CDR1 SGHKS and CDR2 YYEKEE (reference sequence).

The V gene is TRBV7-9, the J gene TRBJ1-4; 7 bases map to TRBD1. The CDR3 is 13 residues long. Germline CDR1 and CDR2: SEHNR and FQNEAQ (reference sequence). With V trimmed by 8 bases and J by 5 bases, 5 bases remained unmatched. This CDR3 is CASHRGLNEKLFF. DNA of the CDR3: TGTGCCAGCCACAGGGGCTTAAATGAAAAACTGTTTTTT.

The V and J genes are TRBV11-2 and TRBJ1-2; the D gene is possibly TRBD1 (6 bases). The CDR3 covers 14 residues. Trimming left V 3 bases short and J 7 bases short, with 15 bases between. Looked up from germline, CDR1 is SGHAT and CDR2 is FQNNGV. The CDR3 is CASSLNRATGGYTF. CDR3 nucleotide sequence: TGTGCCAGCAGCTTGAACAGGGCGACGGGTGGCTACACCTTC.

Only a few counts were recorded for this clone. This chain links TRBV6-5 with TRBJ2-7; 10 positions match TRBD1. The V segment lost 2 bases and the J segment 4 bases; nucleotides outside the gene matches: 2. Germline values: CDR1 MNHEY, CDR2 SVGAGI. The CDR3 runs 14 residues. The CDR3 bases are TGTGCCAGCAGTTACGGGGACAGGGGTTACGAGCAGTACTTC. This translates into CASSYGDRGYEQYF.

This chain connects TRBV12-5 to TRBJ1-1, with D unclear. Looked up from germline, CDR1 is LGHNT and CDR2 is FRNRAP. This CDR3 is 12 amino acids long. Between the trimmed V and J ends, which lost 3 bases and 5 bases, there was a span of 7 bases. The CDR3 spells CASGFSGTEAFF. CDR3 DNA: TGTGCTAGTGGTTTTTCGGGTACTGAAGCTTTCTTT.

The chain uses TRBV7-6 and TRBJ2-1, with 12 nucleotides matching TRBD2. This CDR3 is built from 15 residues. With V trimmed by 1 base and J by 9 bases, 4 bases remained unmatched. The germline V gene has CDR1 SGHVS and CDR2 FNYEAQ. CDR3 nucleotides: TGTGCCAGCAGCTTAGGGGTGACTAGCGGGAGTGAGCAGTTCTTC. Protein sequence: CASSLGVTSGSEQFF.

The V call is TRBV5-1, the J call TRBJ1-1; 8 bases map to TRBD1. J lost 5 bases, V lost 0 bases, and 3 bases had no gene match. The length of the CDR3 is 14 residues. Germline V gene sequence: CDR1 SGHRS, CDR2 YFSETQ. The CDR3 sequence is CASSLGTGWTEAFF. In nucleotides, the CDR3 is TGCGCCAGCAGCTTGGGGACAGGGTGGACTGAAGCTTTCTTT. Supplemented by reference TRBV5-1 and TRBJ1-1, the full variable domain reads KAGVTQTPRYLIKTRGQQVTLSCSPISGHRSVSWYQQTPGQGLQFLFEYFSETQRNKGNFPGRFSGRQFSNSRSEMNVSTLELGDSALYLCASSLGTGWTEAFFGQGTRLTVV.